The next 24 T cell receptor beta chains were all read from a single sample in a study of T cells in Graves' hyperthyroidism and ophthalmopathy. The CDR3 regions of TCR beta were amplified from RNA transcripts. A first-round RT-PCR of the TCR CDR3 used the HTBI primer set. TCRdb called the multiplex PCR reads again in MiXCR, with one record for every CDR3 protein. The top ten hold roughly 29% of the sample, which has a few hundred thousand distinct CDR3 sequences, around 15% seen once. Sequenced: blood. These TCRs come from a woman in her twenties or thirties with Graves' ophthalmopathy.

The V gene is TRBV27, the J gene TRBJ1-6, with D maybe TRBD1 (5 bases). Looked up from germline, CDR1 is MNHEY and CDR2 is SMNVEV (reference sequence). This CDR3 region has 14 residues. The germline V and J ends were trimmed by 5 bases and 9 bases, with 14 bases remaining between them. The CDR3 reads CASSPQGIGSPLHF. CDR3 DNA: TGTGCCAGCAGTCCGCAGGGTATCGGTTCACCCCTCCACTTT.

This clonotype showed up just a few times. The chain uses TRBV10-3 and TRBJ2-6; 9 positions match TRBD1. The J segment lost 2 bases and the V segment lost 1 base, leaving 6 bases of the junction unmatched. This CDR3 comprises 18 residues. From germline, CDR1 is ENHRY and CDR2 SYGVKD. CDR3 residues: CAISELGQGRAGANVLTF. The CDR3 DNA reads TGTGCCATCAGTGAGTTGGGACAGGGTAGGGCTGGGGCCAACGTCCTGACTTTC.

This clonotype was seen a handful of times. The chain joins TRBV3-1 to TRBJ2-1; D call uncertain. This CDR3 has 13 amino acids. V was cut by 0 bases and J by 8 bases, with 8 bases left in between. Germline V lookup: CDR1 LGHDT, CDR2 YNNKEL (reference sequence). The CDR3 nucleotides read TGTGCCAGCAGCCAAGATCTAAGGGATGAGCAGTTCTTC. As protein: CASSQDLRDEQFF.

This clonotype was found many times. The V call is TRBV2, the J call TRBJ2-5; D is uncertain. Germline CDR1 reads SNHLY; CDR2 reads FYNNEI. CDR3 length equals 11 residues. Trimming stripped 4 bases from V and 10 bases from J, with 10 bases between. CDR3 coding DNA: TGTGCCAGCAGTGGGGGTAAACGCCAGTACTTC. It is translated as CASSGGKRQYF. Together with reference TRBV2 and TRBJ2-5, the CDR3 gives the full variable domain: EPEVTQTPSHQVTQMGQEVILRCVPISNHLYFYWYRQILGQKVEFLVSFYNNEISEKSEIFDDQFSVERPDGSNFTLKIRSTKLEDSAMYFCASSGGKRQYFGPGTRLLVL.

This clonotype occurred many times. This chain connects TRBV18 to TRBJ1-5; 8 nucleotides match TRBD1. J lost 9 bases, V lost 3 bases, and 10 bases had no gene match. The CDR3 extends over 15 amino acids. Germline V gives CDR1 KGHSH, CDR2 LQKENI. CDR3: CASSPGQALGTPQHF. For the CDR3, the DNA is TGTGCCAGCTCACCGGGACAGGCCCTCGGTACGCCCCAGCATTTT.

This clonotype was seen a few times. The chain joins TRBV3-1 to TRBJ2-1; D call uncertain. The CDR3 covers 14 residues. Germline CDR1 reads LGHDT; CDR2 reads YNNKEL (reference sequence). V was shortened by 4 bases and J by 13 bases, with 20 bases between the two germline ends. The CDR3 coding sequence is TGTGCCAGCAGCCCCATCAGGACCGACCTTGGCCAGTTCTTC. Protein product: CASSPIRTDLGQFF.

In its sample, this clonotype was seen many times. The chain is built from TRBV28 and TRBJ2-7; D call uncertain. Per the germline V gene, CDR1 is MDHEN and CDR2 is SYDVKM. There are 14 residues in the CDR3. Trimming shortened V by 1 base and J by 4 bases, and 11 bases separated the two germline ends. The CDR3 here is CASSLSIPKYEQYF. CDR3 nucleotide sequence: TGTGCCAGCAGTTTATCCATCCCGAAATACGAGCAGTACTTC.

In regard to this clonotype: A much larger clone differs by one base, so this may be a read error. For the CDR3, the DNA is TGTGCCAGCAGTGAAGCGTGGGGTCAAGCCGAGCAGCACTTC. This sequence encodes CASSEAWGQAEQHF. J is TRBJ2-7 and V is TRBV6-1; D ambiguous. CDR3 length: 14 amino acids. Germline lookup yields CDR1 MNHNS and CDR2 SASEGT.

This clonotype has a handful of counts. J is TRBJ2-7 and V is TRBV9, with TRBD2 as a possible D gene (6 bases). The CDR3 contains 15 residues. The V gene's germline CDR1 is SGDLS and CDR2 YYNGEE. V shed 0 bases and J shed 5 bases, with 15 bases lying between them. CDR3 nucleotide sequence: TGTGCCAGCAGCGTAGGTATGGGCGGGACCCACGAGCAGTACTTC. Translation: CASSVGMGGTHEQYF.

This clonotype occurred many times. CDR3 DNA: TGTGCCTGGAGCATTGGACTAGCGATCACCGGGGAGCTGTTTTTT. Protein product: CAWSIGLAITGELFF. V is TRBV30 and J is TRBJ2-2, with 9 bases that match TRBD2. Germline CDR1 and CDR2: GTSNPN and SVGIG (reference sequence). CDR3 length equals 15 residues. The V gene end was trimmed by 3 bases and the J gene end by 4 bases; junction bases not matched to a gene: 6.

This clonotype occurred many times. J is TRBJ2-5 and V is TRBV4-1, with D perhaps assigned TRBD1 or TRBD2 (5 bases each). Germline CDR1 reads MGHRA; CDR2 reads YSYEKL. The CDR3 sequence is 16 residues long. V was pared by 0 bases and J by 5 bases, with 16 bases between. CDR3: CASSQDYGGVGETQYF. CDR3 nucleotides: TGCGCCAGCAGCCAAGATTATGGGGGAGTTGGGGAGACCCAGTACTTC.

This clonotype was counted ten times or more. The CDR3, as DNA: TGCGCCAGCAGCCAGGATACAGGGGACACAGATACGCAGTATTTT. Translating it yields CASSQDTGDTDTQYF. The genes are TRBV4-3 and TRBJ2-3; 7 positions agree with TRBD1. The CDR3 extends over 15 amino acids. Germline V gene lookup returns CDR1 LGHNA and CDR2 YSLEER. V trimming: 3 bases; J trimming: 2 bases; junction bases outside the gene matches: 5.

The V gene is TRBV20-1, the J gene TRBJ2-2; D might be TRBD2 (6 bases). The germline V gene encodes CDR1 DFQATT and CDR2 SNEGSKA (reference sequence). Trimming removed 4 bases at V and 4 bases at J, with 13 bases between. The CDR3 loop spans 14 amino acids. This CDR3 is CSAIEGGATGELFF. CDR3 nucleotide sequence: TGCAGTGCTATAGAGGGAGGAGCCACCGGGGAGCTGTTTTTT.

With regard to this clonotype: This clone may be a read error of a much larger clone one base away. The chain carries TRBV20-1 and TRBJ2-1; TRBD2 matches at 7 bases. The end of the DNA fits TRBJ2-7 better, so the J call may be wrong. The germline V gene has CDR1 DFQATT and CDR2 SNEGSKA (reference sequence). This CDR3 has 15 amino acids. This chain's CDR3 is CSARDLGGPGNEQYF. The CDR3 DNA sequence: TGCAGTGCTAGAGATCTGGGAGGGCCCGGCAATGAGCAGTACTTC.

Here the CDR3 reads CASGPFSYEQYF. The CDR3 DNA reads TGTGCCAGCGGACCCTTCTCCTACGAGCAGTACTTC. This rearrangement joins TRBV6-2 or TRBV6-3 to TRBJ2-7; D gene unclear. Germline V lookup: CDR1 MNHEY, CDR2 SVGEGT. The CDR3 extends over 12 amino acids. Trimming cost V 8 bases and J 0 bases, with 8 bases left between them.

This clonotype was detected only a few times. This chain connects TRBV20-1 to TRBJ1-2; a weak D match, TRBD1 (5 bases). Germline V gene sequence: CDR1 DFQATT, CDR2 SNEGSKA (reference sequence). Trimming stripped 6 bases from V and 4 bases from J, with 18 bases between. This CDR3 region has 14 residues. The CDR3 loop reads CSASSQGRGYGYTF. The CDR3 coding sequence is TGCAGTGCGAGTTCTCAGGGTAGGGGCTATGGCTACACCTTC.

V usage is TRBV6-4 and J usage is TRBJ2-1; tentatively, D is TRBD1 or TRBD2 (5 bases each). V gave up 0 bases and J gave up 7 bases, with 13 bases separating them. The CDR3 is 15 amino acids. The germline gives CDR1 MRHNA, CDR2 SNTAGT. In nucleotides, the CDR3 is TGTGCCAGCAGTGACTCCCTCGGGGCAGGTAATGAGCAGTTCTTC. This gives the protein CASSDSLGAGNEQFF.

A few counts support this clonotype. The V call is TRBV30, the J call TRBJ2-7; 9 nucleotides align to TRBD2. The CDR3 has 13 residues. From germline, CDR1 is GTSNPN and CDR2 SVGIG (reference sequence). The V and J ends lost 3 bases and 2 bases, in that order; junction bases with no gene match: 2. The CDR3 is CAWRTSGTYEQYF. In nucleotides, the CDR3 is TGTGCCTGGAGGACTAGCGGAACCTACGAGCAGTACTTC.

V and J are TRBV6-2 or TRBV6-3 and TRBJ2-7; D is ambiguous. Germline CDR1 is MNHEY and CDR2 is SVGEGT. The CDR3 contains 12 residues. V lost 6 bases and J 9 bases, leaving 15 bases between the germline ends. CDR3 sequence: CASRHQRNMQYF. The CDR3 DNA is TGTGCCAGCAGACATCAACGTAATATGCAGTACTTC.

This clonotype has a count of ten or more. The chain joins TRBV30 to TRBJ1-1; 11 nucleotides match TRBD1. The CDR3 length is 15 residues. V dropped 0 bases and J dropped 4; count of bases not matched to a gene: 4. Germline V gene sequence: CDR1 GTSNPN, CDR2 SVGIG (reference sequence). The CDR3 DNA sequence: TGTGCCTGGAGTGTAAAGGGGACAGGGGGCACTGAAGCTTTCTTT. Amino acids: CAWSVKGTGGTEAFF.

This rearrangement joins TRBV20-1 to TRBJ2-3; D remains ambiguous. Between the trimmed V and J ends, which lost 3 bases and 4 bases, there was a span of 11 bases. This CDR3 region has 13 residues. Germline values: CDR1 DFQATT, CDR2 SNEGSKA (reference sequence). DNA of the CDR3: TGCAGTGCTAGGCCCCCGCCATCAGATACGCAGTATTTT. Translation gives CSARPPPSDTQYF.

This clonotype was detected many times. The chain employs TRBV7-9 and TRBJ2-1; perhaps D is TRBD1 or TRBD2 (6 bases each). Germline assignment: CDR1 SEHNR and CDR2 FQNEAQ (reference sequence). The CDR3 sequence is 14 residues long. V was pared by 5 bases and J by 8 bases, with 16 bases between. CDR3 bases: TGTGCCAGCAGCAGTTTTGGGGGGCTGGATGAGCAGTTCTTC. Its translation is CASSSFGGLDEQFF.

In this sample, this clonotype turned up many times. V usage is TRBV29-1 and J usage is TRBJ2-3, with 12 bases matching TRBD2. CDR1 is SQVTM and CDR2 is ANQGSEA in the germline V gene. The CDR3 is 14 amino acids. J was trimmed by 4 bases and V by 5 bases; bases with no gene match: 4. CDR3 bases: TGCAGCGTTCGGACTAGCGGGACCGCAGATACGCAGTATTTT. Its protein is CSVRTSGTADTQYF.

A few counts support this clonotype. The J gene is TRBJ2-1, the V gene TRBV4-2, with TRBD1 matching over 9 bases. This CDR3 is 16 amino acids long. Germline V gene lookup returns CDR1 LGHNA and CDR2 YNFKEQ. The V and J ends lost 3 bases and 6 bases, in that order; junction bases with no gene match: 9. The CDR3 bases are TGTGCCAGCAGCCATCCCACAGGGGGCCTTTTCAATGAGCAGTTCTTC. Amino acid sequence: CASSHPTGGLFNEQFF.